The rows below give T cell receptor beta chains drawn from one sample of a study of blood T cell repertoires in COVID-19. This table comes from immunoSEQ multiplex PCR, and its TCRdb copy is limited to in-frame clones, with some not included. The data show 200,000 to 250,000 clones, about four fifths seen once. Sequences were obtained from PBMCs or T cells enriched from blood (not recorded which). The receptors derive from a woman in her forties or fifties who had been exposed to COVID-19. Each CDR3 is given with its conserved first and last residue. D genes are given only for firm matches. Clone size appears in some rows only: once, few, many, or a class for an expanded clone.

D gene	clone size	V gene	J gene	CDR3 length	CDR3 DNA	CDR3 protein
-	-	TRBV27	TRBJ1-6	16	TGTGCCAGCAGTTCCCCAGGTTCGCCCGGAGGTTCACCCCTCCACTTT	CASSSPGSPGGSPLHF
-	once	TRBV5-6	TRBJ1-2	16	TGTGCCAGCAGCTTAGTAAGCAGGGTGGGCCTCTATGGCTACACCTTC	CASSLVSRVGLYGYTF
TRBD1	-	TRBV5-5	TRBJ1-2	18	TGTGCCAGCAGCCCCCGGGACAGGGGGTGGGGGACTCCATATGGCTACACCTTC	CASSPRDRGWGTPYGYTF
-	-	TRBV30	TRBJ1-5	15	TGTGCCTGGAGTAGGGGGGGGCAGGGCAATCAGCCCCAGCATTTT	CAWSRGGQGNQPQHF
TRBD2	-	TRBV7-9	TRBJ2-1	14	TGTGCCAGCAGCTCCACGGGGGGGATTAGGGAGCAGTTCTTC	CASSSTGGIREQFF
TRBD1	-	TRBV3-1/TRBV3-2	TRBJ1-2	15	TGTGCCAGCAGCCAGATGACAGGGGCGTACTATGGCTACACCTTC	CASSQMTGAYYGYTF
-	-	TRBV6-5	TRBJ2-1	12	TGTGCCAGCAGTCCCACTAGCAATGAGCAGTTCTTC	CASSPTSNEQFF
-	-	TRBV20-1	TRBJ1-2	12	TGCAGTGCTAGTCCCACCAGGGAAGGCTACACCTTC	CSASPTREGYTF
TRBD1	once	TRBV6-5	TRBJ2-5	13	TGTGCCAGCAGAAAACAGGGGGAGGAGACCCAGTACTTC	CASRKQGEETQYF
-	-	TRBV6-5	TRBJ1-1	15	TGTGCCAGCAGTTACCGAACAGGGTTATACACTGAAGCTTTCTTT	CASSYRTGLYTEAFF
TRBD2	-	TRBV12-5	TRBJ2-1	14	TGTGCTAGTGGCCGACTAGCGGGGGGCAATGAGCAGTTCTTC	CASGRLAGGNEQFF
-	-	TRBV28	TRBJ1-2	13	TGTGCCGGCGGGGAGGAAAGGGGCTATGGCTACACCTTC	CAGGEERGYGYTF
TRBD2	-	TRBV2	TRBJ2-5	16	TGTGCCAGCTGCCGAGGGTTAGCGGGGGGGTTAGAGACCCAGTACTTC	CASCRGLAGGLETQYF
-	-	TRBV11-3	TRBJ2-3	15	TGTGCCAGCAGCTGGGGCTCTAGTTCCGGAGATACGCAGTATTTT	CASSWGSSSGDTQYF
TRBD1	-	TRBV5-6	TRBJ1-2	12	TGTGCCAGCAGGATACAGGGGGTGAGTTACACCTTC	CASRIQGVSYTF
TRBD1	-	TRBV27	TRBJ1-5	13	TGTGCCAGCATGGGGACAGCTTCCCCGGGGTTACATTTT	CASMGTASPGLHF
TRBD1	once	TRBV6-2/TRBV6-3	TRBJ2-7	15	TGTGCCAGCAGTTACACAGGGGGAGGCCCCTACGAGCAGTACTTC	CASSYTGGGPYEQYF
-	many	TRBV19	TRBJ1-2	14	TGTGCCAGTAGGATCCAACAGACTAACTATGGCTACACCTTC	CASRIQQTNYGYTF
-	-	TRBV3-1/TRBV3-2	TRBJ1-1	16	TGTGCCAGCAGCCCTCCCTTTACAGGGACGAACACTGAAGCTTTCTTT	CASSPPFTGTNTEAFF
TRBD1	-	TRBV2	TRBJ1-2	12	TGTGCCTCGAGACAGGGGGGCGGTGGCTACACCTTC	CASRQGGGGYTF
-	-	TRBV5-6	TRBJ2-2	15	TGTGCCAGCAGCTTGGCCGGGATGGGGACCGGGGAGCTGTTTTTT	CASSLAGMGTGELFF
-	-	TRBV21-1	TRBJ2-7	13	TGTGCCAGCGTAAACAGCCCGGACTACGAGCAGTACTTC	CASVNSPDYEQYF
-	few	TRBV10-3	TRBJ1-2	12	TGTGCCATCGGATCCGGGGGCTATGGCTACACCTTC	CAIGSGGYGYTF
-	once	TRBV27	TRBJ1-5	14	TGTGCCAGCAGTTTACGATCGGGGGATCAGCCCCAGCATTTT	CASSLRSGDQPQHF
-	-	TRBV7-8	TRBJ1-4	15	TGTGCCAGCAGCTTAGCGTCAGGGGCTGTTGAAAAACTGTTTTTT	CASSLASGAVEKLFF
-	-	TRBV5-1	TRBJ1-3	16	TGCGCCAGCAGCTTGGTAGGGGGAAGCGGTGGAAACACCATATATTTT	CASSLVGGSGGNTIYF
-	-	TRBV6-2/TRBV6-3	TRBJ2-1	12	TGTGCCAGCAGTTACCCGGACAATGAGCAGTTCTTC	CASSYPDNEQFF
-	few	TRBV2	TRBJ1-2	12	TGTGCCAGCAGTATACGAAGGGAGGGCTACACCTTC	CASSIRREGYTF
TRBD1	-	TRBV5-1	TRBJ2-7	14	TGCGCCAGCAGCTTGGACAGGGGGTCCTACGAGCAGTACTTC	CASSLDRGSYEQYF